The clone carrying this TCR beta chain was seen only once. The data were produced by immunoSEQ multiplex PCR, yet TCRdb's version contains in-frame clones alone and is incomplete. This sample has about 350,000 clones, with about 90% found just once. These data are taken from a study of Ad26.COV2.S vaccination and SARS-CoV-2 variants. Germline assignment: CDR1 DFQATT and CDR2 SNEGSKA (reference sequence). CDR3 length: 14 amino acids. V gave up 3 bases and J gave up 2 bases; unmatched junction bases: 5. This TCR was sampled from a human donor who had recovered from COVID-19. The material was peripheral blood, obtained after recovery from COVID-19. The chain combines TRBV20-1 with TRBJ1-2, with 8 bases that match TRBD1. The CDR3 region is CSASTTGANYGYTF. The CDR3, as DNA: TGCAGTGCTAGTACGACAGGGGCCAACTATGGCTACACCTTC.